This paragraph reports one T cell receptor beta chain. The data belong to a study of shared clonotypes between healthy human individuals. Naive CD8 isolation took CD45RO-negative cells positively selected for CCR7 and excluded terminally differentiated effector memory CD45RA+ cells. The CDR3 totals 14 residues. CDR1 is MNHEY and CDR2 is SMNVEV in the germline V gene (reference sequence). The germline V and J ends were trimmed by 4 bases and 3 bases, with 9 bases remaining between them. The assay was run at deep level. Clones were read by immunoSEQ multiplex PCR, and TCRdb kept only the in-frame ones, dropping some. The table lists approximately 650,000 clones, just under 97% of them singletons.

The specimen was naive CD8+ T cells sorted from blood. The chain couples TRBV27 to TRBJ1-4; no definite D call. This clonotype was obtained from a woman aged 25-40 years in good health. The CDR3 DNA is TGTGCCAGCAGTTACGGGGTCCCTAATGAAAAACTGTTTTTT. Translating gives CASSYGVPNEKLFF.